This TCR beta chain was recovered during a study of blood T cell repertoires in COVID-19. On the study more broadly: Acute-phase and convalescent COVID-19 samples originated in the United States, Italy and Spain.

Original processing notes: Researchers report that nucleated cell counts were estimated from reference gene primer amplification. Sequencing used immunoSEQ multiplex PCR; TCRdb keeps in-frame clones, though not all of them. The DNA was the basis for D and trimming; V, J and clone size are from that table. The sample lists 35,000 to 50,000 clones; about 90% were seen once. This CDR3 is 13 amino acids long. V dropped 6 bases and J dropped 7 bases, with 12 bases sitting between them. This chain links TRBV12-3 or TRBV12-4 with TRBJ2-2, with a weak D call TRBD2 (5 bases). The sample was peripheral blood. This TCR was recovered from a woman older than 75 with active COVID-19. Here the CDR3 reads CASSTTRVGELFF. CDR3 bases: TGTGCCAGCAGCACTACTAGGGTCGGGGAGCTGTTTTTT.